Listed below are T cell receptor beta chains from one sample, sequenced in a study of CD8+ T cells in alopecia areata. Repertoires were generated with immunoSEQ multiplex PCR, while TCRdb's copy carries only in-frame clones and drops some. The sample includes approximately 180,000 clones, roughly 53% seen only once; the top ten take 11%. The sequencing here drew on CD8+ T cells sorted from blood, taken at week 24, from a patient treated with tofacitinib. These receptors all stem from a human donor with alopecia areata. The CDR3 runs from the conserved cysteine through the conserved F or W. D genes are given only for firm matches. Clone size appears in some rows only: once, few, many, or a class for an expanded clone.

v_gene: TRBV30
abundance: -
d_gene: -
j_gene: TRBJ2-2
CDR3aa: CAWRSFANTGELFF
CDR3nt: TGTGCCTGGAGGTCGTTCGCGAACACCGGGGAGCTGTTTTTT

v_gene: TRBV7-6
abundance: -
d_gene: -
j_gene: TRBJ2-2
CDR3aa: CASSFDPGELFF
CDR3nt: TGTGCCAGCAGCTTCGATCCCGGGGAGCTGTTTTTT

v_gene: TRBV4-3
abundance: once
d_gene: TRBD2
j_gene: TRBJ2-3
CDR3aa: CASSELAGSTDTQYF
CDR3nt: TGCGCCAGCAGCGAACTAGCGGGGAGCACAGATACGCAGTATTTT

v_gene: TRBV30
abundance: -
d_gene: -
j_gene: TRBJ1-1
CDR3aa: CAWSSGTLTEAFF
CDR3nt: TGTGCCTGGAGTTCGGGAACTCTCACTGAAGCTTTCTTT

v_gene: TRBV29-1
abundance: -
d_gene: TRBD1
j_gene: TRBJ1-2
CDR3aa: CSVEEARGRIYGYTF
CDR3nt: TGCAGCGTTGAAGAGGCCAGGGGGCGTATCTATGGCTACACCTTC

v_gene: TRBV27
abundance: -
d_gene: TRBD1
j_gene: TRBJ2-7
CDR3aa: CASRYDRGLGNEQYF
CDR3nt: TGTGCCAGCAGGTACGACAGGGGACTGGGAAACGAGCAGTACTTC

v_gene: TRBV13
abundance: -
d_gene: -
j_gene: TRBJ1-2
CDR3aa: CASSLRGLGYGYTF
CDR3nt: TGTGCCAGCAGCTTACGAGGCTTAGGCTATGGCTACACCTTC

v_gene: TRBV6-1
abundance: few
d_gene: -
j_gene: TRBJ2-7
CDR3aa: CASSENRVSYEQYF
CDR3nt: TGTGCCAGCAGTGAAAACCGGGTTTCCTACGAGCAGTACTTC

v_gene: TRBV10-2
abundance: -
d_gene: TRBD1
j_gene: TRBJ1-1
CDR3aa: CASSERTGRDTEAFF
CDR3nt: TGCGCCAGCAGTGAAAGGACAGGGAGGGACACTGAAGCTTTCTTT

v_gene: TRBV14
abundance: -
d_gene: -
j_gene: TRBJ1-5
CDR3aa: CASSQGNQPQHF
CDR3nt: TGTGCCAGCAGCCAAGGAAATCAGCCCCAGCATTTT

v_gene: TRBV27
abundance: once
d_gene: -
j_gene: TRBJ1-2
CDR3aa: CASSLSIGTPYGYTF
CDR3nt: TGTGCCAGCAGTTTATCGATCGGGACACCCTATGGCTACACCTTC

v_gene: TRBV29-1
abundance: -
d_gene: -
j_gene: TRBJ1-1
CDR3aa: CSVVGTRREAFF
CDR3nt: TGCAGCGTTGTGGGCACAAGGCGTGAAGCTTTCTTT

v_gene: TRBV30
abundance: -
d_gene: TRBD1
j_gene: TRBJ1-5
CDR3aa: CAWGTGGGQPQHF
CDR3nt: TGTGCCTGGGGTACAGGGGGCGGTCAGCCCCAGCATTTT

v_gene: TRBV4-1
abundance: -
d_gene: TRBD1
j_gene: TRBJ1-5
CDR3aa: CASSQTGQGAVQPQHF
CDR3nt: TGCGCCAGCAGCCAAACGGGACAGGGGGCAGTTCAGCCCCAGCATTTT

v_gene: TRBV11-2
abundance: few
d_gene: -
j_gene: TRBJ2-1
CDR3aa: CASSLEIGAHNEQFF
CDR3nt: TGTGCCAGCAGCTTAGAAATAGGGGCACACAATGAGCAGTTCTTC

v_gene: TRBV6-6
abundance: few
d_gene: -
j_gene: TRBJ2-3
CDR3aa: CASTLYNTDTQYF
CDR3nt: TGTGCCAGCACTTTATACAACACAGATACGCAGTATTTT

v_gene: TRBV14
abundance: few
d_gene: TRBD2
j_gene: TRBJ2-1
CDR3aa: CASSPRGARYNEQFF
CDR3nt: TGTGCCAGCAGCCCGCGGGGGGCGCGCTACAATGAGCAGTTCTTC

v_gene: TRBV9
abundance: -
d_gene: -
j_gene: TRBJ2-3
CDR3aa: CASSTGRSDTDTQYF
CDR3nt: TGTGCCAGCAGCACCGGAAGAAGTGACACAGATACGCAGTATTTT

v_gene: TRBV15
abundance: few
d_gene: -
j_gene: TRBJ2-5
CDR3aa: CATSASTVRETQYF
CDR3nt: TGTGCCACCAGCGCCTCGACAGTGAGAGAGACCCAGTACTTC

v_gene: TRBV13
abundance: few
d_gene: -
j_gene: TRBJ1-4
CDR3aa: CASSFGGVNEKLFF
CDR3nt: TGTGCCAGCAGCTTCGGGGGGGTTAATGAAAAACTGTTTTTT

v_gene: TRBV9
abundance: few
d_gene: TRBD1
j_gene: TRBJ2-3
CDR3aa: CASSSGTASTDTQYF
CDR3nt: TGTGCCAGCAGCTCAGGGACAGCTAGCACAGATACGCAGTATTTT

v_gene: TRBV30
abundance: -
d_gene: -
j_gene: TRBJ1-2
CDR3aa: CACGENYGYTF
CDR3nt: TGTGCCTGCGGGGAGAACTATGGCTACACCTTC

v_gene: TRBV29-1
abundance: once
d_gene: TRBD2
j_gene: TRBJ2-3
CDR3aa: CSVEGGLAQTYTDTQYF
CDR3nt: TGCAGCGTTGAGGGAGGGCTAGCCCAAACTTACACAGATACGCAGTATTTT

v_gene: TRBV7-2
abundance: -
d_gene: -
j_gene: TRBJ1-2
CDR3aa: CASSAPGLGYGYTF
CDR3nt: TGTGCCAGCAGCGCGCCCGGACTGGGCTATGGCTACACCTTC

v_gene: TRBV30
abundance: -
d_gene: -
j_gene: TRBJ1-1
CDR3aa: CAWTTGGTEAFF
CDR3nt: TGTGCCTGGACGACGGGGGGCACTGAAGCTTTCTTT

v_gene: TRBV7-9
abundance: few
d_gene: TRBD1
j_gene: TRBJ2-7
CDR3aa: CASSLLQGARYEQYF
CDR3nt: TGTGCCAGCAGCTTATTGCAGGGGGCGAGGTACGAGCAGTACTTC

v_gene: TRBV30
abundance: -
d_gene: -
j_gene: TRBJ2-1
CDR3aa: CAFRGDSSYNEQFF
CDR3nt: TGTGCCTTCCGCGGGGATAGCTCCTACAATGAGCAGTTCTTC

v_gene: TRBV29-1
abundance: -
d_gene: TRBD1
j_gene: TRBJ1-2
CDR3aa: CSVDRGGTNYGYTF
CDR3nt: TGCAGCGTGGACAGGGGAGGTACTAACTATGGCTACACCTTC

v_gene: TRBV19
abundance: few
d_gene: TRBD1
j_gene: TRBJ1-2
CDR3aa: CASSYGRGMDGYTF
CDR3nt: TGTGCCAGTAGTTACGGCAGGGGGATGGATGGCTACACCTTC

v_gene: TRBV5-6
abundance: once
d_gene: -
j_gene: TRBJ1-2
CDR3aa: CASSLGEGGPYGYTF
CDR3nt: TGTGCCAGCAGCTTGGGTGAAGGAGGGCCCTATGGCTACACCTTC

v_gene: TRBV11-2
abundance: few
d_gene: TRBD2
j_gene: TRBJ2-3
CDR3aa: CASSHTGGAIDTQYF
CDR3nt: TGTGCCAGCAGCCACACCGGGGGGGCCATAGATACGCAGTATTTT

v_gene: TRBV19
abundance: -
d_gene: -
j_gene: TRBJ2-2
CDR3aa: CASNSRGPNTGELFF
CDR3nt: TGTGCCAGTAATTCCAGGGGACCAAACACCGGGGAGCTGTTTTTT

v_gene: TRBV30
abundance: few
d_gene: TRBD1
j_gene: TRBJ2-7
CDR3aa: CAWSVGTGGVGYEQYF
CDR3nt: TGTGCCTGGAGTGTGGGGACAGGGGGCGTTGGTTACGAGCAGTACTTC

v_gene: TRBV30
abundance: -
d_gene: -
j_gene: TRBJ1-2
CDR3aa: CAWSWGTRDYGYTF
CDR3nt: TGTGCCTGGAGTTGGGGTACGAGGGACTATGGCTACACCTTC

v_gene: TRBV5-6
abundance: few
d_gene: -
j_gene: TRBJ1-6
CDR3aa: CASSLDPGRNSPLHF
CDR3nt: TGTGCCAGCAGCTTGGACCCAGGGAGGAATTCACCCCTCCACTTT

v_gene: TRBV7-9
abundance: -
d_gene: TRBD1
j_gene: TRBJ2-7
CDR3aa: CASSPPHRDREYF
CDR3nt: TGTGCCAGCAGCCCCCCTCACCGGGACAGAGAGTACTTC

v_gene: TRBV7-3
abundance: -
d_gene: TRBD1
j_gene: TRBJ1-1
CDR3aa: CASSAGTGGRSTEAFF
CDR3nt: TGTGCCAGCAGCGCCGGGACAGGGGGAAGGAGCACTGAAGCTTTCTTT

v_gene: TRBV27
abundance: few
d_gene: -
j_gene: TRBJ1-2
CDR3aa: CASSDRTNYGYTF
CDR3nt: TGTGCCAGCAGCGACAGGACGAACTATGGCTACACCTTC

v_gene: TRBV7-6
abundance: -
d_gene: TRBD1
j_gene: TRBJ2-7
CDR3aa: CASSPRTGSTYEQYF
CDR3nt: TGTGCCAGCAGCCCCCGGACAGGGTCGACGTACGAGCAGTACTTC

v_gene: TRBV4-1
abundance: -
d_gene: TRBD1
j_gene: TRBJ2-7
CDR3aa: CASSPGQGRYEQYF
CDR3nt: TGCGCCAGCAGCCCGGGACAGGGGAGGTACGAGCAGTACTTC

v_gene: TRBV7-9
abundance: -
d_gene: -
j_gene: TRBJ2-7
CDR3aa: CASSLVVDEQYF
CDR3nt: TGTGCCAGCAGCCTAGTCGTGGACGAGCAGTACTTC

v_gene: TRBV13
abundance: -
d_gene: -
j_gene: TRBJ2-2
CDR3aa: CASSTRTATNTGELFF
CDR3nt: TGTGCCAGCAGCACTAGGACAGCTACGAACACCGGGGAGCTGTTTTTT

v_gene: TRBV5-1
abundance: -
d_gene: -
j_gene: TRBJ2-1
CDR3aa: CASSFSGGLNEQLF
CDR3nt: TGCGCCAGCAGCTTTTCCGGCGGGCTCAATGAGCAGCTCTTC

v_gene: TRBV10-3
abundance: -
d_gene: -
j_gene: TRBJ1-2
CDR3aa: CAISVFQGRNYGYTF
CDR3nt: TGTGCCATCAGTGTCTTTCAGGGGAGGAACTATGGCTACACCTTC

v_gene: TRBV30
abundance: -
d_gene: TRBD2
j_gene: TRBJ2-3
CDR3aa: CAWSVGTTTDTQYF
CDR3nt: TGTGCCTGGAGTGTAGGGACTACCACAGATACGCAGTATTTT

v_gene: TRBV19
abundance: -
d_gene: -
j_gene: TRBJ1-6
CDR3aa: CASSAGGRGPSYNSPLHF
CDR3nt: TGTGCCAGTAGTGCCGGGGGTAGGGGCCCCTCCTATAATTCACCCCTCCACTTT

v_gene: TRBV11-2
abundance: -
d_gene: -
j_gene: TRBJ2-7
CDR3aa: CASSFFRGFSYEQYF
CDR3nt: TGTGCCAGCAGCTTTTTTAGGGGATTCTCCTACGAGCAGTACTTC

v_gene: TRBV30
abundance: few
d_gene: -
j_gene: TRBJ1-1
CDR3aa: CAWSVGLEAFF
CDR3nt: TGTGCCTGGAGTGTTGGCCTAGAAGCTTTCTTT

v_gene: TRBV2
abundance: few
d_gene: -
j_gene: TRBJ2-1
CDR3aa: CASSGGGNEQFF
CDR3nt: TGTGCCAGCAGTGGGGGTGGCAATGAGCAGTTCTTC

v_gene: TRBV11-2
abundance: -
d_gene: TRBD1
j_gene: TRBJ2-5
CDR3aa: CASSSTGAETQYF
CDR3nt: TGTGCCAGCAGCTCGACAGGGGCGGAGACCCAGTACTTC

v_gene: TRBV11-2
abundance: -
d_gene: -
j_gene: TRBJ2-5
CDR3aa: CASSPGYDETQYF
CDR3nt: TGTGCCAGCAGCCCAGGGTATGACGAGACCCAGTACTTC

v_gene: TRBV30
abundance: -
d_gene: -
j_gene: TRBJ1-4
CDR3aa: CAASPDGATNEKLFF
CDR3nt: TGTGCCGCATCCCCGGACGGAGCAACTAATGAAAAACTGTTTTTT

v_gene: TRBV27
abundance: -
d_gene: -
j_gene: TRBJ1-1
CDR3aa: CASKDRGDTEAFF
CDR3nt: TGTGCCAGCAAGGACCGCGGGGACACTGAAGCTTTCTTT

v_gene: TRBV29-1
abundance: few
d_gene: -
j_gene: TRBJ1-2
CDR3aa: CSVVSDQTYGYTF
CDR3nt: TGCAGCGTTGTCTCTGACCAGACCTATGGCTACACCTTC

v_gene: TRBV29-1
abundance: -
d_gene: -
j_gene: TRBJ1-1
CDR3aa: CSVEKGSEAFF
CDR3nt: TGCAGCGTTGAGAAGGGCTCTGAAGCTTTCTTT

v_gene: TRBV7-2
abundance: -
d_gene: -
j_gene: TRBJ2-5
CDR3aa: CASSFSISRQETQYF
CDR3nt: TGTGCCAGCAGCTTTTCCATCTCACGCCAAGAGACCCAGTACTTC

v_gene: TRBV13
abundance: -
d_gene: -
j_gene: TRBJ1-1
CDR3aa: CASSPWIGNTEAFF
CDR3nt: TGTGCCAGCAGCCCCTGGATCGGAAACACTGAAGCTTTCTTT

v_gene: TRBV4-1
abundance: -
d_gene: -
j_gene: TRBJ2-7
CDR3aa: CASSLGGRGEQYF
CDR3nt: TGCGCCAGCAGCCTCGGCGGCCGAGGCGAGCAGTACTTC

v_gene: TRBV30
abundance: -
d_gene: -
j_gene: TRBJ1-1
CDR3aa: CAWTPGMNTEAFF
CDR3nt: TGTGCCTGGACCCCTGGAATGAACACTGAAGCTTTCTTT